These T cell receptor beta chains were read from a single sample in a study of blood T cell repertoires in COVID-19. Sequencing used immunoSEQ multiplex PCR; TCRdb keeps in-frame clones, though not all of them. The table lists about 130,000 clones, 60% to 80% of them singletons. The material sequenced was peripheral blood. The source of these receptors is a man aged 80 or over with COVID-19, enrolled during active disease. Both conserved end residues are part of each CDR3. Each record gives: V gene, J gene, clone size, D gene, CDR3 DNA, CDR3 protein. A D gene is named only where the DNA matches it firmly. Expanded clones are given a class, and other clones once, few, many or no size at all.

TRBV19,TRBJ1-2,once,TRBD1,TGTGCCAGTATTGGTGTCTTGGGGACAGTCTATGGCTACACCTTC,CASIGVLGTVYGYTF
TRBV19,TRBJ1-5,.,.,TGTGCCAGTAGTTCCCGGGGGGATCAGCCCCAGCATTTT,CASSSRGDQPQHF
TRBV28,TRBJ2-7,.,TRBD2,TGTGCCAGCAGCATAAGCGGGAGCAAACCCTACGAGCAGTACTTC,CASSISGSKPYEQYF
TRBV28,TRBJ2-3,.,TRBD1,TGTGCCAGCAGTGGAGACTCACCGGGACAGGTTGGGACAGATACGCAGTATTTT,CASSGDSPGQVGTDTQYF
TRBV27,TRBJ2-7,.,.,TGTGCCAGCAGTTTAGGGGCCAGGGGTACCTACGAGCAGTACTTC,CASSLGARGTYEQYF
TRBV5-1,TRBJ2-2,.,TRBD2,TGCGCCAGCAGCTTGGGTCTGCTTCTGACGGGAGGGCCGACCGGGGAGCTGTTTTTT,CASSLGLLLTGGPTGELFF
TRBV27,TRBJ2-3,.,.,TGTGCCAGCAGTCCCACCGGGACTCGACGCACAGATACGCAGTATTTT,CASSPTGTRRTDTQYF
TRBV18,TRBJ2-7,.,.,TGTGCCAGCTCACCCAATTACGAGCAGTACTTC,CASSPNYEQYF
TRBV29-1,TRBJ1-5,.,.,TGCAGCGTTCTGGAGAATACCAATCAGCCCCAGCATTTT,CSVLENTNQPQHF
TRBV5-4,TRBJ2-1,few,TRBD2,TGTGCCAGCAGCTGGGGAGGGGATGAGCAGTTCTTC,CASSWGGDEQFF
TRBV30,TRBJ1-6,.,TRBD1,TGTGCCTGGAGTGTCCCGGGACAGGGTTATTCACCCCTCCACTTT,CAWSVPGQGYSPLHF
TRBV18,TRBJ2-1,once,TRBD2,TGTGCCAGCTCACAGAGCGGGACGTACAATGAGCAGTTCTTC,CASSQSGTYNEQFF
TRBV6-2/TRBV6-3,TRBJ2-3,.,TRBD2,TGTGCCAGCAGTTACCCGACTAGCGGGAGATCCGGAGCAATAGATACGCAGTATTTT,CASSYPTSGRSGAIDTQYF
TRBV6-2/TRBV6-3,TRBJ2-3,few,TRBD1,TGTGCCAGCAGTGCCAGGGGGCTCGGCACAGATACGCAGTATTTT,CASSARGLGTDTQYF
TRBV13,TRBJ2-1,.,TRBD2,TGTGCCAGCAGCTCAAACCGGGTCGGCGGGAGTCGATCCTACAATGAGCAGTTCTTC,CASSSNRVGGSRSYNEQFF